These T cell receptor beta chains were read from a single sample in a study of T cell repertoires in cytomegalovirus infection. TCRdb passed the reads through MiXCR, listing each CDR3 protein once. The data show about 230,000 distinct CDR3 sequences, with under 25% seen just once and 15% to 20% held by the top ten. Sequencing was performed on CD8+ T cells from PBMCs. Every receptor here comes from a human donor in good health (CMV status not recorded). Some clones in this sample may be carry-over from other donors' samples. Each CDR3 is given with its conserved first and last residue. D genes are given only for firm matches. The size field is filled for only some rows; it gives once, few, many or a size class.

j_gene | d_gene | len | abundance | v_gene | CDR3nt | CDR3aa
TRBJ1-1 | NA | 15 | NA | TRBV13 | TGTGCCAGCAGCTTAGGCCTAGGTGGGGAAACTGAAGCTTTCTTT | CASSLGLGGETEAFF
TRBJ2-7 | NA | 13 | few | TRBV25-1 | TGTGCCAGCAGTGTGGGGGGAAACGGCGAGCAGTACTTC | CASSVGGNGEQYF
TRBJ1-2 | NA | 13 | NA | TRBV25-1 | TGTGCCAGCAGTACGACAGCATTCTATGGCTACACCTTC | CASSTTAFYGYTF
TRBJ1-1 | TRBD1 | 20 | NA | TRBV4-1 | TGTGCCAGCAGCCGCCGGACAGGGGAAGGTTTGAAGGTGGTGAACACTGAAGCTTTCTTT | CASSRRTGEGLKVVNTEAFF
TRBJ2-1 | NA | 12 | few | TRBV12-3/TRBV12-4 | TGTGCCAGCAGCTCCGATCCAAATGAGCAGTTCTTC | CASSSDPNEQFF
TRBJ1-5 | NA | 16 | many | TRBV7-6 | TGTGCCAGCAGCGCAGACGGGGCCTGGGGCAATCAGCCCCAGCATTTT | CASSADGAWGNQPQHF
TRBJ2-7 | TRBD2 | 15 | NA | TRBV28 | TGTGCCAGCAGCTTGACTAGCGGGTACTCCTACGAGCAGTACTTC | CASSLTSGYSYEQYF
TRBJ2-2 | TRBD1 | 12 | few | TRBV19 | TGTGCCAGTAGTAGACAGGGGAATGCGCTGTTTTTT | CASSRQGNALFF
TRBJ2-3 | TRBD2 | 15 | few | TRBV19 | TGTGCCAGTAGTATGGGACTAGCGGTGGCAGATACGCAGTATTTT | CASSMGLAVADTQYF
TRBJ2-1 | NA | 16 | many | TRBV7-9 | TGTGCCAGCAGCTTATTGGTACTATTCTCCTACAATGAGCAGTTCTTC | CASSLLVLFSYNEQFF
TRBJ2-7 | NA | 13 | many | TRBV12-3/TRBV12-4 | TGTGCCAGCAGTAGGCCTTCGGGCTACGAGCAGTACTTC | CASSRPSGYEQYF
TRBJ1-2 | NA | 13 | NA | TRBV20-1 | TGCAGTGCCAGCCCGGTCGGGGAGTATGGCTACACCTTC | CSASPVGEYGYTF
TRBJ1-2 | NA | 13 | NA | TRBV27 | TGTGCCAGCAGTTTTTTAAGTGACTATGGCTACACCTTC | CASSFLSDYGYTF
TRBJ2-1 | TRBD1 | 15 | many | TRBV29-1 | TGCAGCGTTGATGGTGTAGACAGGGACCTCAATGAGCAGTTCTTC | CSVDGVDRDLNEQFF
TRBJ1-1 | NA | 14 | NA | TRBV7-9 | TGTGCCAGCAGCTTCTGGGGGCAAAACACTGAAGCTTTCTTT | CASSFWGQNTEAFF
TRBJ2-1 | NA | 14 | NA | TRBV12-3/TRBV12-4 | TGTGCCAGCAGTTTGCTAGGAGTGTACAATGAGCAGTTCTTC | CASSLLGVYNEQFF
TRBJ2-1 | NA | 15 | NA | TRBV6-2/TRBV6-3 | TGTGCCAGCAGTTACTCGATGCTAGCTTTCAATGAGCAGTTCTTC | CASSYSMLAFNEQFF
TRBJ2-5 | TRBD2 | 15 | few | TRBV20-1 | TGCAGTGCCCATGTGGGACTAGCGTACCAAGAGACCCAGTACTTC | CSAHVGLAYQETQYF